The 17 T cell receptor beta chains reported below all come from one sample, sequenced in a study of OX40 agonist ivuxolimab in advanced cancers. Sequencing used immunoSEQ multiplex PCR; TCRdb keeps in-frame clones, though not all of them. The data show over 60,000 clones, 85% seen once. The sequencing used CD4+ or CD8+ T cells sorted from blood, collected in a trial of the OX40 agonist ivuxolimab. The source is an adult with an advanced solid tumor such as melanoma, head and neck, liver or kidney cancer.

J is TRBJ2-7 and V is TRBV6-6; maybe TRBD2 (6 bases). The CDR3 spans 11 residues. CDR1 is MNHNY and CDR2 is SVGAGI in the germline V gene (reference sequence). Trimming removed 8 bases from V and 5 bases from J, with 10 bases in between. CDR3 sequence: CASGGPHEQYF. CDR3 bases: TGTGCCAGCGGAGGGCCTCACGAGCAGTACTTC.

This chain connects TRBV30 to TRBJ2-3; the D is unclear. Germline CDR1 reads GTSNPN; CDR2 reads SVGIG (reference sequence). CDR3 length equals 13 residues. Between the trimmed V and J ends, which lost 0 bases and 6 bases, there was a span of 10 bases. In nucleotides, the CDR3 is TGTGCCTGGAGTGTAAAAGGTTCGGATACGCAGTATTTT. Protein product: CAWSVKGSDTQYF.

This sequence joins TRBV18 and TRBJ2-1; weak D call: TRBD2 (5 bases). Germline V CDR1 and CDR2: KGHSH, LQKENI. This CDR3 contains 15 residues. Trimming stripped 3 bases from V and 8 bases from J, with 17 bases between. The CDR3, as DNA: TGTGCCAGCTCACCGCAAACACGCAAGAGGGATGAGCAGTTCTTC. This gives the protein CASSPQTRKRDEQFF. Together with reference TRBV18 and TRBJ2-1, the CDR3 gives the full variable domain: NAGVMQNPRHLVRRRGQEARLRCSPMKGHSHVYWYRQLPEEGLKFMVYLQKENIIDESGMPKERFSAEFPKEGPSILRIQQVVRGDSAAYFCASSPQTRKRDEQFFGPGTRLTVL.

The chain couples TRBV21-1 to TRBJ1-5. TRBV21-1 is reported as a pseudogene. The CDR3 runs 13 residues. CDR3 DNA sequence: TGTGCCATTCCCCCTAGAGACAATCAGCCCCAGCATTTT. Translating gives CAIPPRDNQPQHF.

This clone occurred once. DNA of the CDR3: TGTGCCAGCAGCCCGGAGGGGCGAAAACCCCCCTACAATGAGCAGTTCTTC. Amino acid sequence: CASSPEGRKPPYNEQFF. This chain connects TRBV11-2 to TRBJ2-1; D possibly corresponds to TRBD2 (6 bases). There are 17 residues in the CDR3. Between the trimmed V and J ends, which lost 5 bases and 2 bases, there was a span of 19 bases. Germline V gene lookup returns CDR1 SGHAT and CDR2 FQNNGV. The complete variable domain, with remaining parts taken from reference TRBV11-2 and TRBJ2-1, reads EAGVAQSPRYKIIEKRQSVAFWCNPISGHATLYWYQQILGQGPKLLIQFQNNGVVDDSQLPKDRFSAERLKGVDSTLKIQPAKLEDSAVYLCASSPEGRKPPYNEQFFGPGTRLTVL.

This clone has only a few counts. For the CDR3, the DNA is TGCAGCGTTGTAGGAGGTGGAAACACTGAAGCTTTCTTT. This encodes CSVVGGGNTEAFF. The chain is built from TRBV29-1 and TRBJ1-1, with D unresolved. The CDR3 sequence is 13 residues long. Per the germline V gene, CDR1 is SQVTM and CDR2 is ANQGSEA. V lost 4 bases and J 2 bases, leaving 11 bases between the germline ends.

The chain joins TRBV10-1 to TRBJ2-7; the D gene is possibly TRBD2 (5 bases). With 9 bases removed from V and 3 bases from J, the gap between germline ends came to 18 bases. The CDR3 is 14 amino acids. Germline CDR1 WNHNN, CDR2 SYGVQD (reference sequence). This chain's CDR3 is CARGAGRVVYEQYF. The DNA of the CDR3 is TGCGCCAGAGGCGCCGGGCGGGTTGTCTACGAGCAGTACTTC.

This clone occurred once. The V and J genes are TRBV9 and TRBJ2-2; D might be TRBD1 or TRBD2, each matching 7 bases. The CDR3 sequence is 15 residues long. CDR1 and CDR2 (germline): SGDLS, YYNGEE. The ends were cut back, 4 bases at V and 5 bases at J, with 15 bases in the middle. The chain's CDR3 is CASSPRQGGTGELFF. CDR3 in DNA: TGTGCCAGCAGCCCCAGACAGGGAGGGACCGGGGAGCTGTTTTTT.

The table lists this clone with a count of one. The chain has TRBV5-1 and TRBJ2-3, with D possibly matching TRBD2 (5 bases). Trimming took 0 bases from V and 1 from J, leaving 6 bases between them. Germline CDR1 reads SGHRS; CDR2 reads YFSETQ. CDR3 size: 14 residues. This CDR3 is CASSLAGGTDTQYF. The CDR3 DNA reads TGCGCCAGCAGCTTGGCCGGGGGCACAGATACGCAGTATTTT.

CDR3 region: CASSPVVGSYEQYF. CDR3 DNA: TGTGCCAGCAGCCCCGTTGTGGGGTCGTACGAGCAGTACTTC. This chain joins TRBV5-6 and TRBJ2-7; D ambiguous. Germline V gives CDR1 SGHDT, CDR2 YYEEEE. This CDR3 spans 14 amino acids. The ends were cut back, 4 bases at V and 4 bases at J, with 15 bases in the middle.

The rearrangement uses TRBV20-1 and TRBJ1-1; D uncertain. With 1 base removed from V and 11 bases from J, the gap between germline ends came to 8 bases. Germline CDR1 is DFQATT and CDR2 is SNEGSKA (reference sequence). CDR3 length: 10 residues. The CDR3 nucleotides are TGCAGTGCTAGAGCGGATGGGGCTTTCTTT. The encoded protein is CSARADGAFF.

The chain has TRBV7-2 and TRBJ2-2; D ambiguous. Per germline, CDR1 SGHTA and CDR2 FQGNSA. The CDR3 is 15 amino acids. Trimming took 1 base from V and 4 from J, leaving 10 bases between them. DNA of the CDR3: TGTGCCAGCAGCTTAGTGGGATTTTTCACCGGGGAGCTGTTTTTT. This translates into CASSLVGFFTGELFF. Drawing the rest from reference TRBV7-2 and TRBJ2-2, the complete variable domain is GAGVSQSPSNKVTEKGKDVELRCDPISGHTALYWYRQSLGQGLEFLIYFQGNSAPDKSGLPSDRFSAERTGGSVSTLTIQRTQQEDSAVYLCASSLVGFFTGELFFGEGSRLTVL.

This clone was detected only a few times. The chain has TRBV2 and TRBJ1-3; D gene unclear. The V and J ends lost 6 bases and 1 base respectively, with 4 bases between them. Looked up from germline, CDR1 is SNHLY and CDR2 is FYNNEI. CDR3 size: 12 residues. CDR3 region: CASRRSGNTIYF. CDR3 nucleotide sequence: TGTGCCAGCAGGAGATCTGGAAACACCATATATTTT.

This chain joins TRBV7-3 and TRBJ2-1, with a tentative D call TRBD1 (5 bases). Deletions cut 0 bases from V and 2 bases from J, with 8 bases between. CDR1 is SGHTA and CDR2 is FQGTGA in the germline V gene. This CDR3 has 15 amino acids. CDR3 coding DNA: TGTGCCAGCAGCTTAACCAGGGATACCTACAATGAGCAGTTCTTC. It encodes CASSLTRDTYNEQFF.

For the CDR3, the DNA is TGCGCCAGCAGTGAGCTAGCGGGAGGGCCATACGAGCAGTACTTC. Translation: CASSELAGGPYEQYF. The rearrangement uses TRBV10-2 and TRBJ2-7; 12 bases are shared with TRBD2. CDR1 WSHSY and CDR2 SAAADI come from the germline V gene. With 2 bases clipped from V and 4 bases from J, the junction kept 3 bases outside the gene matches. This CDR3 contains 15 residues.

The chain has TRBV28 and TRBJ1-2; a possible D gene is TRBD1 (6 bases). The V and J ends lost 6 bases and 4 bases respectively, with 12 bases between them. There are 13 residues in the CDR3. From germline, CDR1 is MDHEN and CDR2 SYDVKM. The CDR3 nucleotides read TGTGCCAGCAGGGGGGACACTTTCTATGGCTACACCTTC. Protein product: CASRGDTFYGYTF.

The chain has TRBV7-9 and TRBJ2-7; no reliable D call. The germline V gene encodes CDR1 SEHNR and CDR2 FQNEAQ (reference sequence). The CDR3 runs 15 residues. Trimming stripped 1 base from V and 4 bases from J, with 14 bases between. The DNA for the CDR3 is TGTGCCAGCAGCTTAGGTATAGGAACAGCTTACGAGCAGTACTTC. Its translation is CASSLGIGTAYEQYF.